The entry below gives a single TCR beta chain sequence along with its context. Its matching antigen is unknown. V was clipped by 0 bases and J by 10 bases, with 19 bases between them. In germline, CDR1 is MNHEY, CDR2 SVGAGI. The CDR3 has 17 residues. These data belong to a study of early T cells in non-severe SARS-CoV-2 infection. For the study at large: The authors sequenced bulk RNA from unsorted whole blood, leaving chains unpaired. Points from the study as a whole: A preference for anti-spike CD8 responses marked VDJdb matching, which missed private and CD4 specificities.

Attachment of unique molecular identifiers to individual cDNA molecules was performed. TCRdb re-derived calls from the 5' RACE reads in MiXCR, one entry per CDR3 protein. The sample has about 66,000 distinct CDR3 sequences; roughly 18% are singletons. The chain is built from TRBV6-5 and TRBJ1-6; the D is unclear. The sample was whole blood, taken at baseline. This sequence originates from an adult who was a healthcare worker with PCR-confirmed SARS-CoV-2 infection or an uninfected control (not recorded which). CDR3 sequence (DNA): TGTGCCAGCAGTTACTCGGGCCACCGGGGTGGAGGATCACCCCTCCACTTT. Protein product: CASSYSGHRGGGSPLHF.